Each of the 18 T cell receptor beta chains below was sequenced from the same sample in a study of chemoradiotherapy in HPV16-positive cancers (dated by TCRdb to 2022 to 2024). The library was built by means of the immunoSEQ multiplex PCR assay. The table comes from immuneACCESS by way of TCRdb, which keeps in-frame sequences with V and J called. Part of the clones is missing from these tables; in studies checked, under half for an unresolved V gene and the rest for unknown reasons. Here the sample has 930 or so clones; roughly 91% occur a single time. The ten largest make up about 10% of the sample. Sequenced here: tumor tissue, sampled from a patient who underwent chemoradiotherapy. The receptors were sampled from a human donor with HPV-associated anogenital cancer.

CDR3 region: CASSVRGGTYNEQFF. CDR3 DNA: TGTGCCAGCAGCGTAAGGGGAGGCACCTACAATGAGCAGTTCTTC. The chain combines TRBV9 with TRBJ2-1, with a weak D call TRBD2 (6 bases). Germline values: CDR1 SGDLS, CDR2 YYNGEE. The CDR3 runs 15 residues. Between the trimmed V and J ends, which lost 1 base and 2 bases, there was a span of 10 bases.

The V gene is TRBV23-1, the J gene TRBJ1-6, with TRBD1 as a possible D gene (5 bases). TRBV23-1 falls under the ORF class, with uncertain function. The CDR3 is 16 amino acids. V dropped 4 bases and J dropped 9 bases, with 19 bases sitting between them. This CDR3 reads CASSPLSGGRTSPLHF. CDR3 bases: TGCGCCAGCAGTCCCCTTTCGGGGGGAAGAACTTCACCCCTCCACTTT.

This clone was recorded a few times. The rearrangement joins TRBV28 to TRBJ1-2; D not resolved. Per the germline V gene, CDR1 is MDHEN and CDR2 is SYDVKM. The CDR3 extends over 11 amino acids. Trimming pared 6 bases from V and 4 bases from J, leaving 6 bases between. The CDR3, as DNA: TGTGCCAGCAGCGGAATCTATGGCTACACCTTC. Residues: CASSGIYGYTF.

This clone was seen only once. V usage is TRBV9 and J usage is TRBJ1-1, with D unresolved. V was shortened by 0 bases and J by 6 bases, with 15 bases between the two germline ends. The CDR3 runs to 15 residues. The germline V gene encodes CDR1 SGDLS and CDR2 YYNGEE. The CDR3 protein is CASSVEPAARAEAFF. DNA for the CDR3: TGTGCCAGCAGCGTAGAGCCCGCAGCGAGGGCTGAAGCTTTCTTT.

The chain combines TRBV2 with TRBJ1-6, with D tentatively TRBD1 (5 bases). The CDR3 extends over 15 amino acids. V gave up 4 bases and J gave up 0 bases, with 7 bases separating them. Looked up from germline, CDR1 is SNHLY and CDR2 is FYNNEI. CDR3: CASSGTSSYNSPLHF. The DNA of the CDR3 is TGTGCCAGCAGTGGGACAAGCTCCTATAATTCACCCCTCCACTTT.

The CDR3 here is CASSVGGGYGYTF. DNA of the CDR3: TGTGCCAGCAGTGTAGGCGGGGGCTATGGCTACACCTTC. The chain uses TRBV2 and TRBJ1-2; tentatively, D is TRBD1 (5 bases). The CDR3 has 13 residues. The germline gives CDR1 SNHLY, CDR2 FYNNEI. Trimming stripped 4 bases from V and 4 bases from J, with 10 bases between. Using reference TRBV2 and TRBJ1-2 for the parts outside the CDR3, the full variable domain is EPEVTQTPSHQVTQMGQEVILRCVPISNHLYFYWYRQILGQKVEFLVSFYNNEISEKSEIFDDQFSVERPDGSNFTLKIRSTKLEDSAMYFCASSVGGGYGYTFGSGTRLTVV.

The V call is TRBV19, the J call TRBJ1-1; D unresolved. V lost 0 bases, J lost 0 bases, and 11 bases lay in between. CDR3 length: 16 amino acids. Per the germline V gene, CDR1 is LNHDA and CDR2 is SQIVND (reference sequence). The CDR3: CASSIESGLMNTEAFF. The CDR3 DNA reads TGTGCCAGTAGTATAGAATCTGGGCTGATGAACACTGAAGCTTTCTTT.

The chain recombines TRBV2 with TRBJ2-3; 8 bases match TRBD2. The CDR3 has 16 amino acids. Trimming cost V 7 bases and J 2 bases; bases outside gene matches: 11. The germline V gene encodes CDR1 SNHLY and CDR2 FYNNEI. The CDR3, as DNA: TGTGCCAGCACTGACGGGACTAGGGGCTACACAGATACGCAGTATTTT. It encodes CASTDGTRGYTDTQYF.

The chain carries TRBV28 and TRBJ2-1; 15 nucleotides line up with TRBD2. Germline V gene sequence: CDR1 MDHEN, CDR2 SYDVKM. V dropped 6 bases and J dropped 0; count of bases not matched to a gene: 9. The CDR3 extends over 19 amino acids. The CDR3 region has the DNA TGTGCCAGCAGCCCGGGACTAGCGGGAGGTCCGAGCTCCTACAATGAGCAGTTCTTC. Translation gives CASSPGLAGGPSSYNEQFF.

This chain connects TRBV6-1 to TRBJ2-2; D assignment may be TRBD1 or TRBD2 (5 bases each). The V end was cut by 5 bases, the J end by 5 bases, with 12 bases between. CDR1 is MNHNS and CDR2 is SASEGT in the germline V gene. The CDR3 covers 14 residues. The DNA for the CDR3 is TGTGCCAGCAGTCGGGACCCGCTAACCGGGGAGCTGTTTTTT. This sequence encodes CASSRDPLTGELFF.

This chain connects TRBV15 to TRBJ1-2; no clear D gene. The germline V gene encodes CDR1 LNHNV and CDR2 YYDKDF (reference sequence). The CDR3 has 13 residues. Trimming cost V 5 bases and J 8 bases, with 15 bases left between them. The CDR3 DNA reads TGTGCCACCAGCCCGAACGCCTTTGAAGGCTACACCTTC. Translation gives CATSPNAFEGYTF.

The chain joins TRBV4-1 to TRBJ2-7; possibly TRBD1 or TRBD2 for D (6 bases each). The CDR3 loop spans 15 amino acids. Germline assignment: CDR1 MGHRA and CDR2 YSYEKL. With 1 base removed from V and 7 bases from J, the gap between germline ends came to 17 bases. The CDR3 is CASSQVGGPGWEQYF. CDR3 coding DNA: TGCGCCAGCAGCCAAGTGGGGGGCCCCGGGTGGGAGCAGTACTTC.

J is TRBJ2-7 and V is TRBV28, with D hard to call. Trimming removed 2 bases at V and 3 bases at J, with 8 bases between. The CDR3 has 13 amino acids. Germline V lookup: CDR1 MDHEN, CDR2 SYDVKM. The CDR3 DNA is TGTGCCAGCAGTTTAAGCGAGGACTACGAGCAGTACTTC. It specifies CASSLSEDYEQYF.

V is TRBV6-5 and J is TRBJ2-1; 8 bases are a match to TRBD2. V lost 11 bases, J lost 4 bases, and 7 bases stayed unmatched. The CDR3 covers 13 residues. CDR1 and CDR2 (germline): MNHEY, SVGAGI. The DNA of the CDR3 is TGTGCCTGTCGCAGCGGGAGTTACAATGAGCAGTTCTTC. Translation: CACRSGSYNEQFF.

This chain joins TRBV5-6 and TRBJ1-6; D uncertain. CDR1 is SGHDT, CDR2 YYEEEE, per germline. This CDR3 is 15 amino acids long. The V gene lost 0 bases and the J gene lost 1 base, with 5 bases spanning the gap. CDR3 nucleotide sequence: TGTGCCAGCAGCTTGGCGGGGTCCTATAATTCACCCCTCCACTTT. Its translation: CASSLAGSYNSPLHF.

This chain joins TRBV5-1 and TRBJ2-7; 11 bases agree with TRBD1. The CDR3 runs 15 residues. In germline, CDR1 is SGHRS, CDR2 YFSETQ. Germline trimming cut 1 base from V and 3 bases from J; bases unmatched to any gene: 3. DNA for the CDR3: TGCGCCAGCAGCTTGATCGGGACAGGGGGCTACGAGCAGTACTTC. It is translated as CASSLIGTGGYEQYF.

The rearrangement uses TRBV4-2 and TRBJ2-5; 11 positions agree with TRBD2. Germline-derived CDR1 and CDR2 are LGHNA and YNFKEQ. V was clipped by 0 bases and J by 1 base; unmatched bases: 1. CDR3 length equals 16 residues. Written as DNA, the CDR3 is TGTGCCAGCAGCCAAGATGGGACTAGCGGCCAAGAGACCCAGTACTTC. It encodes CASSQDGTSGQETQYF.

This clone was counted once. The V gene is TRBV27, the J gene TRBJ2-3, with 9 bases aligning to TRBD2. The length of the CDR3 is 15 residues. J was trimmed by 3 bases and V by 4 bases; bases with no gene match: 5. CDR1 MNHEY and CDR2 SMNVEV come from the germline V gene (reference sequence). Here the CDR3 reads CASSSSGRLTDTQYF. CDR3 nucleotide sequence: TGTGCCAGCAGTTCAAGCGGGAGGTTGACAGATACGCAGTATTTT.